Listed below are T cell receptor beta chains from one sample, sequenced in a study of early stage breast cancer tumors. The assay was immunoSEQ multiplex PCR, and TCRdb's table has in-frame clones only and misses some. The profile shows about 19,000 clones, over 70% of them singletons. The specimen was blood. The receptors originated from a person aged 65 to 85 with breast cancer. Each CDR3 is given with its conserved first and last residue. Fields, in order: V gene, J gene, D gene, clone size, CDR3 DNA, CDR3 protein. The D gene is left open where the match is weak. Where a row states a size, it is once, few, many or the class of an expanded clone; other rows omit it.

V gene: TRBV5-6; J gene: TRBJ2-1; D gene: .; clone size: .; CDR3 DNA: TGTGCCAGCAGCTTGGAGTTTGCGGGGTACAATGAGCAGTTCTTC; CDR3 protein: CASSLEFAGYNEQFF
V gene: TRBV5-1; J gene: TRBJ2-3; D gene: .; clone size: .; CDR3 DNA: TGCGCCAGCAGCTTGATGACTAGCACAGATACGCAGTATTTT; CDR3 protein: CASSLMTSTDTQYF
V gene: TRBV4-3; J gene: TRBJ2-7; D gene: TRBD1; clone size: .; CDR3 DNA: TGCGCCAGCAGCCAAGAGTTAGGACAGGGGACCTACGAGCAGTACTTC; CDR3 protein: CASSQELGQGTYEQYF
V gene: TRBV25-1; J gene: TRBJ2-1; D gene: .; clone size: once; CDR3 DNA: TGTGCCAGCAGAGAGAGCTCCTACAATGAGCAGTTCTTC; CDR3 protein: CASRESSYNEQFF
V gene: TRBV19; J gene: TRBJ1-1; D gene: .; clone size: few; CDR3 DNA: TGTGCCAGTACTAGCGGGCAGGGCAGGACTGAAGCTTTCTTT; CDR3 protein: CASTSGQGRTEAFF
V gene: TRBV5-1; J gene: TRBJ2-1; D gene: .; clone size: .; CDR3 DNA: TGCGCCAGCAGCGGTTTAACTTCCTACAATGAGCAGTTCTTC; CDR3 protein: CASSGLTSYNEQFF
V gene: TRBV27; J gene: TRBJ1-6; D gene: TRBD1; clone size: .; CDR3 DNA: TGTGCCAGCAGTTTGGCGGACAGGGGGCAATCACCCCTCCACTTT; CDR3 protein: CASSLADRGQSPLHF
V gene: TRBV6-1; J gene: TRBJ1-5; D gene: TRBD1; clone size: .; CDR3 DNA: TGTGCCAGCAGGTCTTGGACAGGGGACAATCAGCCCCAGCATTTT; CDR3 protein: CASRSWTGDNQPQHF
V gene: TRBV6-1; J gene: TRBJ2-7; D gene: .; clone size: .; CDR3 DNA: TGTGCCAGCAGTGGGAGTTACGAGCAGTACTTC; CDR3 protein: CASSGSYEQYF
V gene: TRBV4-1; J gene: TRBJ1-4; D gene: .; clone size: .; CDR3 DNA: TGCGCCAGCAGGTTAGGGGGGGGACAAGATAATGAAAAACTGTTTTTT; CDR3 protein: CASRLGGGQDNEKLFF
V gene: TRBV6-5; J gene: TRBJ2-1; D gene: TRBD2; clone size: .; CDR3 DNA: TGTGCCACCAGCGGGGGGTACAATGAGCAGTTCTTC; CDR3 protein: CATSGGYNEQFF
V gene: TRBV5-1; J gene: TRBJ2-2; D gene: TRBD1; clone size: .; CDR3 DNA: TGCGCCAGCAGTCGTAACAGGGGGCGCACCGGGGAGCTGTTTTTT; CDR3 protein: CASSRNRGRTGELFF
V gene: TRBV7-9; J gene: TRBJ1-1; D gene: .; clone size: .; CDR3 DNA: TGTGCCAGCAGCTTAGCGCGGGGGCGCACTGAAGCTTTCTTT; CDR3 protein: CASSLARGRTEAFF
V gene: TRBV5-1; J gene: TRBJ2-2; D gene: .; clone size: .; CDR3 DNA: TGCGCCAGCAGCTCACAATATGTCTCCGGGGAGCTGTTTTTT; CDR3 protein: CASSSQYVSGELFF
V gene: TRBV7-9; J gene: TRBJ1-1; D gene: TRBD1; clone size: .; CDR3 DNA: TGTGCCAGCAGCTTTGACGGACAGGGAGGGACTGAAGCTTTCTTT; CDR3 protein: CASSFDGQGGTEAFF
V gene: TRBV5-1; J gene: TRBJ2-7; D gene: .; clone size: .; CDR3 DNA: TGCGCCAGCAGCTCCCTGGACTATCCCCAGGTCTACTTC; CDR3 protein: CASSSLDYPQVYF
V gene: TRBV7-9; J gene: TRBJ2-1; D gene: TRBD1; clone size: .; CDR3 DNA: TGTGCCAGCACCGAGACAGGGGGTCCCAATGAGCAGTTCTTC; CDR3 protein: CASTETGGPNEQFF
V gene: TRBV4-1; J gene: TRBJ1-4; D gene: TRBD1; clone size: .; CDR3 DNA: TGCGCCAGCAGCCGGGGACAGGGAGGAACTAATGAAAAACTGTTTTTT; CDR3 protein: CASSRGQGGTNEKLFF
V gene: TRBV7-6; J gene: TRBJ2-1; D gene: .; clone size: .; CDR3 DNA: TGTGCCAGCAGTCGTCGAACAGGGAACTACAATGAGCAGTTCTTC; CDR3 protein: CASSRRTGNYNEQFF
V gene: TRBV27; J gene: TRBJ2-6; D gene: .; clone size: once; CDR3 DNA: TGTGCCAGCAGTTTAGGAGATACCCTCTCTGGGGCCAACGTCCTGACTTTC; CDR3 protein: CASSLGDTLSGANVLTF
V gene: TRBV7-8; J gene: TRBJ1-5; D gene: .; clone size: .; CDR3 DNA: TGTGCCAGCAGTCGTTCACAGGGACGAAGAAATCAGCCCCAGCATTTT; CDR3 protein: CASSRSQGRRNQPQHF
V gene: TRBV5-1; J gene: TRBJ2-6; D gene: .; clone size: .; CDR3 DNA: TGCGCCAGCAGCTTGAGAGGCAGCTCTGGGGCCAACGTCCTGACTTTC; CDR3 protein: CASSLRGSSGANVLTF
V gene: TRBV29-1; J gene: TRBJ2-5; D gene: .; clone size: .; CDR3 DNA: TGCAGCGTTGATCCGGGACAAGAGACCCAGTACTTC; CDR3 protein: CSVDPGQETQYF
V gene: TRBV5-6; J gene: TRBJ2-7; D gene: TRBD1; clone size: .; CDR3 DNA: TGTGCCAGCAGCTCACCCCCGGGACAGGGTGCCTACGAGCAGTACTTC; CDR3 protein: CASSSPPGQGAYEQYF
V gene: TRBV5-1; J gene: TRBJ2-1; D gene: .; clone size: .; CDR3 DNA: TGCGCCAGCAGCTTGGCGGGGTTCTACAATGAGCAGTTCTTC; CDR3 protein: CASSLAGFYNEQFF
V gene: TRBV6-5; J gene: TRBJ2-7; D gene: .; clone size: .; CDR3 DNA: TGTGCCAGCAGTCCTCTGGGGGGGGGCATATACGAGCAGTACTTC; CDR3 protein: CASSPLGGGIYEQYF
V gene: TRBV5-1; J gene: TRBJ1-4; D gene: TRBD1; clone size: .; CDR3 DNA: TGCGCCAGCAGCTTGGGACAGGGTGTCAGAAAACTGTTTTTT; CDR3 protein: CASSLGQGVRKLFF
V gene: TRBV5-6; J gene: TRBJ2-4; D gene: .; clone size: .; CDR3 DNA: TGTGCCAGCAGCCGACGACAAATAGCCAAAAACATTCAGTACTTC; CDR3 protein: CASSRRQIAKNIQYF